This T cell receptor beta chain was captured by sequencing in a study of T-cell reconstitution after alpha-beta-depleted transplantation in children. Study outcomes and limitations: Where some patients showed high TCRbeta diversity at day 60, it came from recipient T cells and thymic progenitors that had survived. About two months after transplant, alpha-beta T cells reportedly came from several hundred expanded graft clones. Hyperexpanded clones declined; after one year, newly produced T cells mostly supplied diversity.

Trimming cost V 2 bases and J 6 bases, with 12 bases left between them. This CDR3 has 13 residues. The germline V gene has CDR1 SGHRS and CDR2 YFSETQ. Points on this clonotype: Antigen unknown.

Construction of the TCRbeta library involved unique molecular identifiers. From the PCR reads, TCRdb called clonotypes with MiXCR, one entry per CDR3 protein. Seen here are about 440,000 distinct CDR3 sequences, over 40% observed once, and the top ten hold under 30%. The genes are TRBV5-1 and TRBJ2-7; TRBD1 is a possible D gene (6 bases). This TCR came from a girl aged 2 to 9 with aplastic anemia, due to receive a stem cell transplant. This material consisted of PBMCs, taken before TCRalphabeta/CD19-depleted stem cell transplant. CDR3 in DNA: TGCGCCAGCAGCTTAGGGCAGGGGCTCGAGCAGTACTTC. Encoded protein: CASSLGQGLEQYF.